Listed below are T cell receptor beta chains from one sample, sequenced in a study of human T cells and chemical hapten exposure. TCRdb independently ran MiXCR on the RACE reads; one entry per CDR3 protein. The sample shows approximately 80,000 distinct CDR3 sequences, 6% to 9% of them seen only once. The sample in question was whole blood, obtained in connection with sensitization to the hapten diphenylcyclopropenone (DPC). These receptors all come from a woman in her twenties or thirties with alopecia areata. Some clones in this sample may be carry-over from other donors' samples. Both conserved end residues are part of each CDR3. D genes are given only for firm matches. Part of the rows lack a size; the others show once, few, many or a class for expanded clones.

d_gene: TRBD1
j_gene: TRBJ2-5
v_gene: TRBV12-3/TRBV12-4
abundance: -
len: 14
CDR3aa: CASSLLTGWTTQYF
CDR3nt: TGTGCCAGCAGTCTCTTGACAGGGTGGACGACCCAGTACTTC

d_gene: -
j_gene: TRBJ1-3
v_gene: TRBV20-1
abundance: many
len: 14
CDR3aa: CSARDVTSGNTIYF
CDR3nt: TGCAGTGCTAGAGATGTTACCTCTGGAAACACCATATATTTT

d_gene: -
j_gene: TRBJ1-1
v_gene: TRBV12-3/TRBV12-4
abundance: few
len: 10
CDR3aa: CASSFGEAFF
CDR3nt: TGTGCCAGCAGTTTCGGGGAAGCTTTCTTT

d_gene: TRBD1
j_gene: TRBJ1-5
v_gene: TRBV5-1
abundance: few
len: 14
CDR3aa: CASSPTGINQPQHF
CDR3nt: TGCGCCAGCAGCCCGACAGGGATCAATCAGCCCCAGCATTTT

d_gene: -
j_gene: TRBJ2-6
v_gene: TRBV7-3
abundance: many
len: 13
CDR3aa: CASRMGGANVLTF
CDR3nt: TGTGCCAGCAGAATGGGGGGGGCCAACGTCCTGACTTTC

d_gene: -
j_gene: TRBJ1-3
v_gene: TRBV11-2
abundance: few
len: 17
CDR3aa: CASSFSGQGFSGNTIYF
CDR3nt: TGTGCCAGCAGCTTCTCGGGCCAGGGTTTTTCAGGAAACACCATATATTTT

d_gene: -
j_gene: TRBJ1-5
v_gene: TRBV20-1
abundance: -
len: 17
CDR3aa: CSARLGQGNYGNQPQHF
CDR3nt: TGCAGTGCCCGCCTGGGGCAGGGAAATTATGGCAATCAGCCCCAGCATTTT

d_gene: -
j_gene: TRBJ2-2
v_gene: TRBV13
abundance: many
len: 15
CDR3aa: CASSHVTGNTGELFF
CDR3nt: TGTGCCAGCAGTCACGTAACAGGGAACACCGGGGAGCTGTTTTTT

d_gene: -
j_gene: TRBJ1-1
v_gene: TRBV29-1
abundance: few
len: 14
CDR3aa: CSAEGSQGFAEAFF
CDR3nt: TGCAGCGCCGAAGGCAGTCAGGGTTTCGCTGAAGCTTTCTTT

d_gene: TRBD1
j_gene: TRBJ2-3
v_gene: TRBV2
abundance: many
len: 15
CDR3aa: CASSRDRGLGDTQYF
CDR3nt: TGTGCCAGCAGCCGGGACAGGGGCCTGGGAGATACGCAGTATTTT

d_gene: -
j_gene: TRBJ1-1
v_gene: TRBV5-1
abundance: many
len: 14
CDR3aa: CASSSARGDTEAFF
CDR3nt: TGCGCCAGCAGCTCGGCTCGGGGCGACACTGAAGCTTTCTTT

d_gene: TRBD2
j_gene: TRBJ2-1
v_gene: TRBV6-6
abundance: few
len: 14
CDR3aa: CASSETSCHNEQFF
CDR3nt: TGTGCCAGCAGTGAGACTAGCTGCCACAATGAGCAGTTCTTC

d_gene: TRBD1
j_gene: TRBJ2-1
v_gene: TRBV7-2
abundance: -
len: 15
CDR3aa: CASSLRQGPYNEQFF
CDR3nt: TGTGCCAGCAGCCTAAGACAGGGCCCCTACAATGAGCAGTTCTTC

d_gene: -
j_gene: TRBJ2-2
v_gene: TRBV29-1
abundance: -
len: 13
CDR3aa: CSVDSGHTGELFF
CDR3nt: TGCAGCGTTGACAGCGGACACACCGGGGAGCTGTTTTTT

d_gene: TRBD1
j_gene: TRBJ2-1
v_gene: TRBV6-6
abundance: many
len: 14
CDR3aa: CASSYSGGQGLQFF
CDR3nt: TGTGCCAGCAGTTACTCCGGTGGACAGGGACTGCAGTTCTTC

d_gene: -
j_gene: TRBJ1-4
v_gene: TRBV5-4
abundance: few
len: 16
CDR3aa: CASSRGGDATNEKLFF
CDR3nt: TGTGCCAGCAGCCGTGGAGGGGACGCAACTAATGAAAAACTGTTTTTT

d_gene: -
j_gene: TRBJ1-6
v_gene: TRBV12-3/TRBV12-4
abundance: few
len: 14
CDR3aa: CASSLARENSPLHF
CDR3nt: TGTGCCAGCAGTTTAGCTAGGGAAAATTCACCCCTCCACTTT

d_gene: -
j_gene: TRBJ2-4
v_gene: TRBV30
abundance: -
len: 14
CDR3aa: CAWSVQDSKNIQYF
CDR3nt: TGTGCCTGGAGTGTACAGGATAGCAAAAACATTCAGTACTTC

d_gene: -
j_gene: TRBJ1-1
v_gene: TRBV12-3/TRBV12-4
abundance: few
len: 13
CDR3aa: CASSPGRDTEAFF
CDR3nt: TGTGCCAGCAGTCCGGGTCGGGACACTGAAGCTTTCTTT

d_gene: TRBD2
j_gene: TRBJ2-1
v_gene: TRBV9
abundance: -
len: 16
CDR3aa: CASSVEGLAVYNEQFF
CDR3nt: TGTGCCAGCAGCGTGGAAGGACTAGCGGTTTACAATGAGCAGTTCTTC

d_gene: -
j_gene: TRBJ2-5
v_gene: TRBV7-3
abundance: many
len: 13
CDR3aa: CASSYGREETQYF
CDR3nt: TGTGCCAGCAGCTACGGCAGGGAAGAGACCCAGTACTTC

d_gene: TRBD2
j_gene: TRBJ2-5
v_gene: TRBV2
abundance: many
len: 12
CDR3aa: CASKASGETQYF
CDR3nt: TGTGCCAGCAAGGCTAGCGGAGAGACCCAGTACTTC

d_gene: TRBD1
j_gene: TRBJ1-5
v_gene: TRBV20-1
abundance: -
len: 15
CDR3aa: CSARVRQGGNQPQHF
CDR3nt: TGCAGTGCTAGAGTTCGACAGGGGGGCAATCAGCCCCAGCATTTT

d_gene: -
j_gene: TRBJ2-1
v_gene: TRBV10-3
abundance: many
len: 13
CDR3aa: CAISTTGSNEQFF
CDR3nt: TGTGCCATCAGCACAACGGGGAGCAATGAGCAGTTCTTC

d_gene: TRBD2
j_gene: TRBJ2-3
v_gene: TRBV4-1
abundance: many
len: 16
CDR3aa: CASSQVPSGGTDTQYF
CDR3nt: TGCGCCAGCAGCCAAGTCCCTAGCGGGGGGACCGATACGCAGTATTTT

d_gene: -
j_gene: TRBJ1-1
v_gene: TRBV29-1
abundance: -
len: 11
CDR3aa: CSVESIRGAFF
CDR3nt: TGCAGCGTTGAAAGTATTCGGGGGGCTTTCTTT

d_gene: TRBD2
j_gene: TRBJ2-6
v_gene: TRBV19
abundance: -
len: 20
CDR3aa: CASSIGFRLAGTSGANVLTF
CDR3nt: TGTGCCAGTAGTATCGGATTCCGACTAGCAGGGACCTCTGGGGCCAACGTCCTGACTTTC

d_gene: -
j_gene: TRBJ1-5
v_gene: TRBV20-1
abundance: many
len: 16
CDR3aa: CSARDLSGYSNQPQHF
CDR3nt: TGCAGTGCTAGAGATCTATCGGGATATAGCAATCAGCCCCAGCATTTT

d_gene: -
j_gene: TRBJ1-2
v_gene: TRBV29-1
abundance: few
len: 12
CDR3aa: CSVDPTGFGYTF
CDR3nt: TGCAGCGTTGATCCTACAGGGTTTGGCTACACCTTC

d_gene: -
j_gene: TRBJ1-3
v_gene: TRBV7-6
abundance: many
len: 17
CDR3aa: CASSQVGSREGGNTIYF
CDR3nt: TGTGCCAGCAGCCAAGTCGGGTCCAGGGAAGGAGGAAACACCATATATTTT

d_gene: -
j_gene: TRBJ1-2
v_gene: TRBV24-1
abundance: many
len: 13
CDR3aa: CATSDSADDGYTF
CDR3nt: TGTGCCACCAGTGACTCTGCGGATGATGGCTACACCTTC

d_gene: -
j_gene: TRBJ1-2
v_gene: TRBV5-1
abundance: -
len: 14
CDR3aa: CASSLAGAEYGYTF
CDR3nt: TGCGCCAGCAGCTTGGCGGGGGCAGAGTATGGCTACACCTTC

d_gene: TRBD1
j_gene: TRBJ1-5
v_gene: TRBV10-3
abundance: -
len: 12
CDR3aa: CAWRTGNQPQHF
CDR3nt: TGTGCCTGGAGGACAGGGAATCAGCCCCAGCATTTT

d_gene: -
j_gene: TRBJ2-3
v_gene: TRBV29-1
abundance: many
len: 15
CDR3aa: CSVLSQRVHTDTQYF
CDR3nt: TGCAGCGTTTTATCACAGAGGGTCCACACAGATACGCAGTATTTT

d_gene: -
j_gene: TRBJ2-3
v_gene: TRBV7-2
abundance: many
len: 13
CDR3aa: CASRSGGADTQYF
CDR3nt: TGTGCCAGCAGGAGCGGAGGCGCAGATACGCAGTATTTT

d_gene: -
j_gene: TRBJ1-5
v_gene: TRBV29-1
abundance: few
len: 12
CDR3aa: CSVCEINQPQHF
CDR3nt: TGCAGCGTGTGTGAAATCAATCAGCCCCAGCATTTT

d_gene: -
j_gene: TRBJ2-7
v_gene: TRBV3-1
abundance: few
len: 14
CDR3aa: CASSQDPGPYEQYF
CDR3nt: TGTGCCAGCAGCCAAGATCCCGGCCCCTACGAGCAGTACTTC

d_gene: TRBD1
j_gene: TRBJ1-5
v_gene: TRBV24-1
abundance: -
len: 15
CDR3aa: CARETGTGGNQPQHF
CDR3nt: TGTGCCAGAGAGACCGGGACAGGGGGAAATCAGCCCCAGCATTTT

d_gene: TRBD2
j_gene: TRBJ2-3
v_gene: TRBV12-3/TRBV12-4
abundance: many
len: 15
CDR3aa: CASSPGLGRTDTQYF
CDR3nt: TGTGCCAGCAGCCCGGGACTAGGAAGGACAGATACGCAGTATTTT

d_gene: -
j_gene: TRBJ1-1
v_gene: TRBV6-1
abundance: few
len: 15
CDR3aa: CASSESGRMYTEAFF
CDR3nt: TGTGCCAGCAGTGAATCTGGCAGGATGTACACTGAAGCTTTCTTT

d_gene: TRBD1
j_gene: TRBJ2-2
v_gene: TRBV12-3/TRBV12-4
abundance: -
len: 17
CDR3aa: CASSLWRQGGDTGELFF
CDR3nt: TGTGCCAGCAGTTTATGGCGACAGGGTGGGGACACCGGGGAGCTGTTTTTT

d_gene: -
j_gene: TRBJ1-6
v_gene: TRBV18
abundance: few
len: 13
CDR3aa: CASSPSQNSPLNF
CDR3nt: TGTGCCAGCTCACCCAGCCAGAATTCACCCCTCAACTTT

d_gene: -
j_gene: TRBJ2-6
v_gene: TRBV2
abundance: few
len: 14
CDR3aa: CASYSPSGANVLTF
CDR3nt: TGTGCCAGCTACAGCCCCTCTGGGGCCAACGTCCTGACTTTC

d_gene: -
j_gene: TRBJ2-7
v_gene: TRBV12-3/TRBV12-4
abundance: many
len: 13
CDR3aa: CASSGTDNYEQYF
CDR3nt: TGTGCCAGTTCCGGGACGGACAATTACGAGCAGTACTTC

d_gene: -
j_gene: TRBJ1-1
v_gene: TRBV18
abundance: few
len: 14
CDR3aa: CASSRVREDTEAFF
CDR3nt: TGTGCCAGCTCACGGGTCCGAGAGGACACTGAAGCTTTCTTT

d_gene: -
j_gene: TRBJ2-2
v_gene: TRBV11-2
abundance: many
len: 13
CDR3aa: CASSSRTTGELFF
CDR3nt: TGTGCCAGCAGCTCAAGGACGACCGGGGAGCTGTTTTTT

d_gene: TRBD2
j_gene: TRBJ2-3
v_gene: TRBV20-1
abundance: many
len: 17
CDR3aa: CSARGLAGATHRDTQYF
CDR3nt: TGCAGTGCTAGGGGTCTAGCGGGGGCGACCCACCGTGATACGCAGTATTTT

d_gene: -
j_gene: TRBJ2-2
v_gene: TRBV11-2
abundance: many
len: 17
CDR3aa: CASSLDQPLLQAGELFF
CDR3nt: TGTGCCAGCAGCTTAGACCAACCCCTCCTACAAGCCGGGGAGCTGTTTTTT

d_gene: -
j_gene: TRBJ1-5
v_gene: TRBV6-2/TRBV6-3
abundance: few
len: 19
CDR3aa: CASSYGGPGGLLRNQPQHF
CDR3nt: TGTGCCAGCAGTTACGGTGGGCCCGGTGGATTGCTCCGCAATCAGCCCCAGCATTTT

d_gene: TRBD1
j_gene: TRBJ2-1
v_gene: TRBV28
abundance: many
len: 18
CDR3aa: CASISPSGQASSYNEQFF
CDR3nt: TGTGCCAGCATCAGTCCCTCCGGACAGGCGAGCTCCTACAATGAGCAGTTCTTC

d_gene: -
j_gene: TRBJ2-6
v_gene: TRBV6-6
abundance: many
len: 21
CDR3aa: CASNTHRSPLVQSSGANVLTF
CDR3nt: TGTGCCAGCAATACCCACCGTTCTCCGTTGGTGCAAAGCTCTGGGGCCAACGTCCTGACTTTC

d_gene: TRBD1
j_gene: TRBJ2-3
v_gene: TRBV29-1
abundance: -
len: 14
CDR3aa: CSVEGTGGTDTQYF
CDR3nt: TGCAGCGTTGAAGGGACAGGGGGCACAGATACGCAGTATTTT

d_gene: -
j_gene: TRBJ2-1
v_gene: TRBV12-3/TRBV12-4
abundance: -
len: 12
CDR3aa: CASRKGHNEQFF
CDR3nt: TGTGCCAGCAGAAAAGGGCACAATGAGCAGTTCTTC

d_gene: TRBD2
j_gene: TRBJ2-1
v_gene: TRBV5-4
abundance: few
len: 16
CDR3aa: CASSLDGLGSYNEQFF
CDR3nt: TGTGCCAGCAGCTTGGACGGACTAGGTTCCTACAATGAGCAGTTCTTC

d_gene: -
j_gene: TRBJ1-5
v_gene: TRBV2
abundance: -
len: 14
CDR3aa: CASSENQGSQHQHF
CDR3nt: TGTGCCAGCAGTGAGAACCAGGGAAGTCAGCACCAGCATTTT